This is a list of T cell receptor beta chains from one sample in a study of cytomegalovirus exposure and HLA in healthy donors. Assay: immunoSEQ multiplex PCR; the TCRdb copy retains only in-frame clones and omits some. The repertoire holds 150,000 to 200,000 clones, with about 89% as singletons. Specimen: PBMCs. These receptors came from a man younger than 35 in good health and CMV-seropositive. Each CDR3 is given with its conserved first and last residue. D genes are given only for firm matches. The listing skips clone size in some rows; elsewhere it reads once, few, many or a size class.

TRBJ2-1	TRBV28	-	-	TGTGCCAGCACCTCAGACCGACAGGCCAGCTCCTACAATGAGCAGTTCTTC	CASTSDRQASSYNEQFF
TRBJ2-1	TRBV5-4	-	TRBD2	TGTGCCAGCAGCCCACTAGCGGGACGTCGGGAGCAGTTCTTC	CASSPLAGRREQFF
TRBJ2-7	TRBV7-2	-	-	TGTGCCAGCAGCTTTACAGGGGGGGGCGAGCAGTACTTC	CASSFTGGGEQYF
TRBJ1-2	TRBV7-2	few	-	TGTGCCAGCAGCTTAGCCGGGACTAACTATGGCTACACCTTC	CASSLAGTNYGYTF
TRBJ1-2	TRBV7-2	-	TRBD1	TGTGCCAGCAGCTCAAACAGGGGGCGGGATGGCTACACCTTC	CASSSNRGRDGYTF
TRBJ1-1	TRBV6-5	-	-	TGTGCCAGCAGATGGACAGATCGGTCAGAAGCTTTCTTT	CASRWTDRSEAFF
TRBJ2-3	TRBV5-6	-	-	TGTGCCAGCAGCTTTTTAACTGTCGGCACAGATACGCAGTATTTT	CASSFLTVGTDTQYF
TRBJ2-6	TRBV5-1	once	-	TGCGCCACCAAACAGGGCTCTGGGGCCAACGTCCTGACTTTC	CATKQGSGANVLTF
TRBJ2-3	TRBV11-2	-	TRBD2	TGTGCCAGCAGCTACGTGAGCGGGGGTACAGATACGCAGTATTTT	CASSYVSGGTDTQYF
TRBJ1-5	TRBV4-3	once	-	TGCGCCAGCAGCCAAGAGCGGTATAGCAATCAGCCCCAGCATTTT	CASSQERYSNQPQHF
TRBJ1-5	TRBV28	-	TRBD1	TGTGCCAGCAGCTTTGGGACAGGGAGGGATTTT	CASSFGTGRDF
TRBJ2-5	TRBV9	-	TRBD2	TGTGCCAGCAGCGTAGGTAATAGCGGGAGTTTCGAGACCCAGTACTTC	CASSVGNSGSFETQYF
TRBJ2-3	TRBV10-3	-	TRBD2	TGTGCCATCAGTGAAATCGAGCTAGCGGGGGGACTCACAGATACGCAGTATTTT	CAISEIELAGGLTDTQYF
TRBJ2-3	TRBV7-2	-	-	TGTGCCAGCAGCTTAATGAGGGAAGATACGCAGTATTTT	CASSLMREDTQYF
TRBJ2-2	TRBV27	many	TRBD2	TGTGCCAGCAGTTTCGGGACTAGGGGGACCGGGGAGCTGTTTTTT	CASSFGTRGTGELFF
TRBJ1-3	TRBV7-9	-	TRBD1	TGTGCCAGCCGGACAGGGGTTTCGGGAAACACCATATATTTT	CASRTGVSGNTIYF
TRBJ2-2	TRBV27	many	TRBD2	TGTGCCAGCAGTTTCGCCCTTCTAGATAGCGGGGGGGCAGACACCGGGGAGCTGTTTTTT	CASSFALLDSGGADTGELFF
TRBJ2-2	TRBV12-5	-	-	TGTGCTAGTGGTTTGGTAATTCTAGAGGACGGGGAGCTGTTTTTT	CASGLVILEDGELFF
TRBJ2-1	TRBV5-1	-	-	TGCGCCAGCAGCTTAACAGGAAACAATGAGCAGTTCTTC	CASSLTGNNEQFF
TRBJ1-4	TRBV28	once	-	TGTGCCAGCATTATGACAGCAGCAACTAATGAAAAACTGTTTTTT	CASIMTAATNEKLFF
TRBJ2-5	TRBV5-4	-	-	TGTGCCAGCAGCGACGGGACTGAGCGTCAAGAGACCCAGTACTTC	CASSDGTERQETQYF
TRBJ2-1	TRBV6-5	once	TRBD2	TGTGCCAGCAGGCAAGGACGGGGGGGGCTCAATGAGCAGTTCTTC	CASRQGRGGLNEQFF
TRBJ2-7	TRBV18	-	TRBD1	TGTGCCAGCTCACCAATTCGGGGCAGGGGGCAAGAGCAGTACTTC	CASSPIRGRGQEQYF
TRBJ2-7	TRBV7-9	-	TRBD1	TGTGCCAGCAGCTTGACAGGGTTCAGCGGCGAGCAGTACTTC	CASSLTGFSGEQYF
TRBJ1-1	TRBV27	-	TRBD1	TGTGCCAGCAGTGTGAATGGACAGGAGAACACTGAAGCTTTCTTT	CASSVNGQENTEAFF
TRBJ2-7	TRBV5-4	-	-	TGTGCCAGCAGCTTGGGACAGGCATATTCCTACGAGCAGTACTTC	CASSLGQAYSYEQYF
TRBJ1-2	TRBV4-1	-	-	TGCGCCAGCAGCCAAGAGCCGACGGGGGGCTACTATGGCTACACCTTC	CASSQEPTGGYYGYTF
TRBJ2-7	TRBV7-9	-	-	TGTGCCAGCAGCTTAGCGCGTATAGGGGAATACGAGCAGTACTTC	CASSLARIGEYEQYF
TRBJ2-3	TRBV27	-	-	TGTGCCAGCAGTTTGAGGGGCACAGATACGCAGTATTTT	CASSLRGTDTQYF
TRBJ1-1	TRBV4-3	-	-	TGCGCCAGCAGCCAAGGTCTGGGGGAGGCTGCTGAAGCTTTCTTT	CASSQGLGEAAEAFF
TRBJ2-7	TRBV4-3	-	-	TGCGCCAGCAGCCAAGATGGAGGGTTTGAGCAGTACTTC	CASSQDGGFEQYF
TRBJ1-3	TRBV9	-	TRBD1	TGTGCCAGCAGCGGCAGGGGGCGCGGAAACACCATATATTTT	CASSGRGRGNTIYF
TRBJ1-2	TRBV13	-	-	TGTGCCAGCAGCCACTCTGAGAGGGCTCGTGGCTACACCTTC	CASSHSERARGYTF
TRBJ2-7	TRBV5-1	-	-	TGCGCCAGCAGCACCGGAGGCTCCTACGAGCAGTACTTC	CASSTGGSYEQYF
TRBJ2-4	TRBV5-6	-	-	TGTGCCAGCAGCCTACAGGGTCCCAAAAACATTCAGTACTTC	CASSLQGPKNIQYF
TRBJ2-1	TRBV18	-	-	TGTGCCAGCTCACCACAGACGGGGACCTACAATGAGCAGTTCTTC	CASSPQTGTYNEQFF
TRBJ2-7	TRBV18	few	-	TGTGCCAGCTCACCACCCACCCAGGCCGAGCAGTACTTC	CASSPPTQAEQYF
TRBJ1-2	TRBV7-2	-	-	TGTGCCAGCAGCCCCCATCCCTACAAGACAGAAAACTATGGCTACACCTTC	CASSPHPYKTENYGYTF
TRBJ2-7	TRBV28	-	TRBD2	TGTGCCAGCAGTTCCGCGGGGGGCTACTACGAGCAGTACTTC	CASSSAGGYYEQYF
TRBJ1-5	TRBV5-6	-	-	TGTGCCAGCAGCCTCACGGGGGGTGGCAATCAGCCCCAGCATTTT	CASSLTGGGNQPQHF
TRBJ2-1	TRBV2	-	-	TGTGCCAGCAGCGACAGGACTGTTGAGCAGTTCTTC	CASSDRTVEQFF
TRBJ1-1	TRBV2	-	-	TGTGCCAGCAGTGACCCGGTGAACACTGAAGCTTTCTTT	CASSDPVNTEAFF
TRBJ2-1	TRBV28	-	-	TGTGCCAGCAACAGTCCCAGCTCCTACAATGAGCAGTTCTTC	CASNSPSSYNEQFF
TRBJ1-1	TRBV29-1	-	-	TGCAGCGTTGGGGGTCGACAGGAGCCCCGGGGCACTGAAGCTTTCTTT	CSVGGRQEPRGTEAFF
TRBJ1-2	TRBV5-1	-	TRBD1	TGCGCCAGCAGCTCCGGACAGGCTTTATCAGGCTACACCTTC	CASSSGQALSGYTF